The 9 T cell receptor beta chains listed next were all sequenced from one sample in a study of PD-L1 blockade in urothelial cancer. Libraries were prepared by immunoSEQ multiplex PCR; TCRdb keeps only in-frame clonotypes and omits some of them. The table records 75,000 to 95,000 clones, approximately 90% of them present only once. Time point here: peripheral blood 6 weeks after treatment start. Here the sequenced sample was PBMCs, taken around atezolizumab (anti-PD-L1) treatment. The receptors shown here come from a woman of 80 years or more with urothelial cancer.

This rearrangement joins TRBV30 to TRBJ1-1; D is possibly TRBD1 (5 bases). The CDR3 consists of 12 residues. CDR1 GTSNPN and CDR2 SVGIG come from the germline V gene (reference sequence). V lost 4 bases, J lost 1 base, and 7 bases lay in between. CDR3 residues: CAWNTGNTEAFF. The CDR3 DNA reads TGTGCCTGGAACACAGGGAACACTGAAGCTTTCTTT.

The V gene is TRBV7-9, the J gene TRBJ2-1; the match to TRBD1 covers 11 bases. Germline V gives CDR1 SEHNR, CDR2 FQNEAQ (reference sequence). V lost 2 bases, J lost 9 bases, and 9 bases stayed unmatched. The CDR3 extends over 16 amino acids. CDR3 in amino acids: CASSLTSGTGGGEQFF. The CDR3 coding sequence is TGTGCCAGCAGCTTAACCTCCGGGACAGGGGGAGGTGAGCAGTTCTTC.

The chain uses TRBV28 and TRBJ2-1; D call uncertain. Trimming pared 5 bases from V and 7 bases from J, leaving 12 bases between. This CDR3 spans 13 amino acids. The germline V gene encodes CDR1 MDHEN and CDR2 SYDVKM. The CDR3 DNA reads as TGTGCCAGCAGTAAAGAAAAGCCTAATGAGCAGTTCTTC. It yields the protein CASSKEKPNEQFF.

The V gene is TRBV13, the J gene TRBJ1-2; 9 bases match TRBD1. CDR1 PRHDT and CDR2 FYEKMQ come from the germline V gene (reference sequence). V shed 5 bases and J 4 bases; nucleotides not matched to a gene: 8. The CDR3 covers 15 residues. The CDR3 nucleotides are TGTGCCAGCAGCGAGGTCCGGACAGGGGTCTATGGCTACACCTTC. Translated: CASSEVRTGVYGYTF.

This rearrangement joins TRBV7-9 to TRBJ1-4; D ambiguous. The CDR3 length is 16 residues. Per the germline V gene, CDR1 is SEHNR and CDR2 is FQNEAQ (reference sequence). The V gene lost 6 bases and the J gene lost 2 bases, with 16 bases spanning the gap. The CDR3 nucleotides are TGTGCCAGCAGTTCTCACACCACGGGGACTAATGAAAAACTGTTTTTT. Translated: CASSSHTTGTNEKLFF.

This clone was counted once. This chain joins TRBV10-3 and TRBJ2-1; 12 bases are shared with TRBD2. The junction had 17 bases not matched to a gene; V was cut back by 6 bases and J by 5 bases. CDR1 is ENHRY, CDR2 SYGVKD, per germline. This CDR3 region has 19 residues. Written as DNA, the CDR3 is TGTGCCATCAGCCTTAGAGTGGGGGGACTAGCGGGTGGGAACAATGAGCAGTTCTTC. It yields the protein CAISLRVGGLAGGNNEQFF.

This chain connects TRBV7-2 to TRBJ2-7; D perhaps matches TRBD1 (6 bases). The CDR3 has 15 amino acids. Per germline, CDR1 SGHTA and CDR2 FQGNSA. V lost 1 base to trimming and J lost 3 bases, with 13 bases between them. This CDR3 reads CASSLVQGAHYEQYF. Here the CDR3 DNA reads TGTGCCAGCAGCTTAGTACAGGGCGCACACTACGAGCAGTACTTC.

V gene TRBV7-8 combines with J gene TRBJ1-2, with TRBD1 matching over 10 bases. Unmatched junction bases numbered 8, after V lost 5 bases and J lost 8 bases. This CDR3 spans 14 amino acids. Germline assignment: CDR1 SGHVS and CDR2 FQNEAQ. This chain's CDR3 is CASSRGQGTGGYTF. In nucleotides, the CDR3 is TGTGCCAGCAGCCGGGGACAGGGGACGGGAGGCTACACCTTC.

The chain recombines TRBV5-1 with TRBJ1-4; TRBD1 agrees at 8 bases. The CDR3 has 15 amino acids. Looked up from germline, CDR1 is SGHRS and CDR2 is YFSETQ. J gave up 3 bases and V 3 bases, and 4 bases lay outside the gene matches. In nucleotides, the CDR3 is TGCGCCAGCAGCTATGGACAGGGATCTAATGAAAAACTGTTTTTT. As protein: CASSYGQGSNEKLFF.